This TCR beta chain was found in a study of CD8+ T cells in alopecia areata. Turning to the study itself: Oral tofacitinib, 5 to 10 mg twice daily, was given in an open-label trial. Treatment with tofacitinib (6 to 18 months) was followed by 6 months off drug.

Once RNA had been extracted, it was reverse transcribed into cDNA to act as the sequencing template. Method: immunoSEQ multiplex PCR; TCRdb's copy keeps in-frame clones and lacks some. The table includes roughly 280,000 clones, 60% detected once. General observations from the study: Shared TCR sequences were less clear between patients than in mice, possibly partly from HLA diversity.

Noted treatment: oral pan-JAK inhibitor, 5-10 mg twice daily. To note about this clone: Its antigen remains unidentified.

CDR1 SQVTM and CDR2 ANQGSEA come from the germline V gene. The CDR3 length is 12 residues. V lost 7 bases, J lost 1 base, and 10 bases lay in between. The chain carries TRBV29-1 and TRBJ1-1; D may be TRBD1 (5 bases). The receptor comes from a human donor with alopecia areata. The input for sequencing was CD4+ T cells sorted from blood, taken around week 54, from a patient treated with tofacitinib. The CDR3, as DNA: TGCAGCGCCAGGGTACAGAACACTGAAGCTTTCTTT. Its translation is CSARVQNTEAFF.